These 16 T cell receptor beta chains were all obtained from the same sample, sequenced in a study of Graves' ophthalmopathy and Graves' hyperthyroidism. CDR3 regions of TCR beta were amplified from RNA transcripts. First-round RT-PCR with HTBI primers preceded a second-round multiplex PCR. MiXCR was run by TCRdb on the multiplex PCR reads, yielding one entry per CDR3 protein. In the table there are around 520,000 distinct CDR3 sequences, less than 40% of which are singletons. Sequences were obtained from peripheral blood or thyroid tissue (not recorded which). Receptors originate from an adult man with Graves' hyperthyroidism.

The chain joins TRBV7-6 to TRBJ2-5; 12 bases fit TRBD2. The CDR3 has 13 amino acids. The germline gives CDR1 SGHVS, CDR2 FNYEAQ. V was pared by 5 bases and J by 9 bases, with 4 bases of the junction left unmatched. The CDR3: CASSLPSGRAQYF. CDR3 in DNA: TGTGCCAGCAGCCTTCCTAGCGGGAGGGCCCAGTACTTC.

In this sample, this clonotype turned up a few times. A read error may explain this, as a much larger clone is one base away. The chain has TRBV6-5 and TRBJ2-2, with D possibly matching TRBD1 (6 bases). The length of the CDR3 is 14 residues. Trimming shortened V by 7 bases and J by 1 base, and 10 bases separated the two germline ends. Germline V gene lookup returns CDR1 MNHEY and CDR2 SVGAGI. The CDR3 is CASTSTGNTGELFF. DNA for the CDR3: TGTGCCAGCACCTCGACAGGGAACACCGGGGAGCTGTTTTTT.

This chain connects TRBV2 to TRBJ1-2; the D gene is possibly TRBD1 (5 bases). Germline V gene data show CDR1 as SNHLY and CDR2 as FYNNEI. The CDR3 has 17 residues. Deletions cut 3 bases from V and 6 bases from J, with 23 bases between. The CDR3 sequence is CASSEGKGKGQRNGYTF. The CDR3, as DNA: TGTGCCAGCAGTGAGGGCAAGGGAAAGGGGCAAAGGAATGGCTACACCTTC. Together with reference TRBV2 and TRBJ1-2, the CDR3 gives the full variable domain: EPEVTQTPSHQVTQMGQEVILRCVPISNHLYFYWYRQILGQKVEFLVSFYNNEISEKSEIFDDQFSVERPDGSNFTLKIRSTKLEDSAMYFCASSEGKGKGQRNGYTFGSGTRLTVV.

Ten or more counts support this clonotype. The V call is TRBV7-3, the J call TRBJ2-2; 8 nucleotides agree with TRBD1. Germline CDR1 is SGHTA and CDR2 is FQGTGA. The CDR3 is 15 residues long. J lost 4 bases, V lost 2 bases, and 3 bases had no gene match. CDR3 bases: TGTGCCAGCAGCTTATATGGACAGGGCACCGGGGAGCTGTTTTTT. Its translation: CASSLYGQGTGELFF.

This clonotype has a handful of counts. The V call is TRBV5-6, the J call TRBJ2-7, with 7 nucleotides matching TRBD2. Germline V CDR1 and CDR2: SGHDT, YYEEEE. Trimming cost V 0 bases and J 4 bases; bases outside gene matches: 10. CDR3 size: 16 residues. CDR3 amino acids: CASSLAGVREEYEQYF. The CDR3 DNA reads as TGTGCCAGCAGCTTGGCGGGGGTCCGGGAGGAATACGAGCAGTACTTC.

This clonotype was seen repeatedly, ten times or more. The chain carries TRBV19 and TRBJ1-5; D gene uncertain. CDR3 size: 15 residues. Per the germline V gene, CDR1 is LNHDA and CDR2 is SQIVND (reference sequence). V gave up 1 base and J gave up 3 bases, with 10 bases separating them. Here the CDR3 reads CASSIVSGPNQPQHF. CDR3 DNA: TGTGCCAGTAGTATAGTATCTGGCCCCAATCAGCCCCAGCATTTT.

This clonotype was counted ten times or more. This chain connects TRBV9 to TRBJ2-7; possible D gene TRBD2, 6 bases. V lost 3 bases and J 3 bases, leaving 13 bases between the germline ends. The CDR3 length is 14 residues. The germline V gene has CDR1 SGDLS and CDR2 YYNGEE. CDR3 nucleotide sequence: TGTGCCAGCAGCGCCGGGACTGGCATCTACGAGCAGTACTTC. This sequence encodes CASSAGTGIYEQYF. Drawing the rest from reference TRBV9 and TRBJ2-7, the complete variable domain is DSGVTQTPKHLITATGQRVTLRCSPRSGDLSVYWYQQSLDQGLQFLIQYYNGEERAKGNILERFSAQQFPDLHSELNLSSLELGDSALYFCASSAGTGIYEQYFGPGTRLTVT.

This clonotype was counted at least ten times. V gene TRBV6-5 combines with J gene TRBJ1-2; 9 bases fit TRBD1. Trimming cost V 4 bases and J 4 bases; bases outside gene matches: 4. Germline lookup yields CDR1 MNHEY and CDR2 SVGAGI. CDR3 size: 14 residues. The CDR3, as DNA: TGTGCCAGCAGTTCCGGACAGGGGAGCTATGGCTACACCTTC. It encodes CASSSGQGSYGYTF.

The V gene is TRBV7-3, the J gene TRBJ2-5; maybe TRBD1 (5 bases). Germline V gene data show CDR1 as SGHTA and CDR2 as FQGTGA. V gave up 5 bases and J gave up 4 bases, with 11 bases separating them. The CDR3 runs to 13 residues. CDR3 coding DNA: TGTGCCAGCAGCAGGGTGCAGGGAGAGACCCAGTACTTC. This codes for CASSRVQGETQYF. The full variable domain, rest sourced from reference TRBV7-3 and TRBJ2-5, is GAGVSQTPSNKVTEKGKYVELRCDPISGHTALYWYRQSLGQGPEFLIYFQGTGAADDSGLPNDRFFAVRPEGSVSTLKIQRTERGDSAVYLCASSRVQGETQYFGPGTRLLVL.

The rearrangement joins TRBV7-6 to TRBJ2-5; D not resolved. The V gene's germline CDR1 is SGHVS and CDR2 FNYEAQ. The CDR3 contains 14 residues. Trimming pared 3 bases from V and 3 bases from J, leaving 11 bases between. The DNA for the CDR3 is TGTGCCAGCAGCTTCCGGGCACAAGAAGAGACCCAGTACTTC. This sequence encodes CASSFRAQEETQYF.

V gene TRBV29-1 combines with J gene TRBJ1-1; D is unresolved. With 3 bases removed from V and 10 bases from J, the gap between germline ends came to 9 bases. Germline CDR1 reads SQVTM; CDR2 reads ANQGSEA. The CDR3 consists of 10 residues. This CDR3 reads CSVELGRAFF. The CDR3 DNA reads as TGCAGCGTTGAGTTGGGGAGAGCTTTCTTT.

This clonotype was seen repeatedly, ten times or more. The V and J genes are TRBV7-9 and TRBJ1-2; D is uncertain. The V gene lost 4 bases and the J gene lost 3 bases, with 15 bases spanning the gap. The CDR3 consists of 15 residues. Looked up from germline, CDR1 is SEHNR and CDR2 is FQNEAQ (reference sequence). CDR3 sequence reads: CASSSEIIGHYGYTF. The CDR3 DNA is TGTGCCAGCAGCTCGGAGATCATTGGGCACTATGGCTACACCTTC.

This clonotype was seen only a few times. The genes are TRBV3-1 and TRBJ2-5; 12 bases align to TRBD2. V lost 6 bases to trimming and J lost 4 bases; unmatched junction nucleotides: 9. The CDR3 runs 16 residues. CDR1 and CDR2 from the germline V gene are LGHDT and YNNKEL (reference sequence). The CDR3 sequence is CASRSLAGGPLETQYF. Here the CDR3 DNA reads TGTGCCAGCAGGTCGCTAGCGGGAGGGCCCCTAGAGACCCAGTACTTC.

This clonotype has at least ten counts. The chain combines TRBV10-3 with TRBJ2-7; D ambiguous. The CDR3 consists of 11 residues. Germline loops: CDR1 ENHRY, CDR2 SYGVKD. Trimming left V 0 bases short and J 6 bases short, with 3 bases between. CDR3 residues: CAISESSEQYF. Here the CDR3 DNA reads TGTGCCATCAGTGAGTCGAGCGAGCAGTACTTC.

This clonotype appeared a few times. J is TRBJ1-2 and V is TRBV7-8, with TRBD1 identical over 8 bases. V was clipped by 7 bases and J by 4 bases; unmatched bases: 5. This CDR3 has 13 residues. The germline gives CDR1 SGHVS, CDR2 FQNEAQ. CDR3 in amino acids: CASTLDRGYGYTF. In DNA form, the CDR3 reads TGTGCCAGCACTCTCGACAGGGGCTATGGCTACACCTTC.

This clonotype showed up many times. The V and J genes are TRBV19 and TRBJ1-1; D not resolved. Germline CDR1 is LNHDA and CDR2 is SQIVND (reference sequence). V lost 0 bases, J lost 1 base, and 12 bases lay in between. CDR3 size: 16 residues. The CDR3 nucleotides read TGTGCCAGTAGTATAGATGGGAACTGGAGGAACACTGAAGCTTTCTTT. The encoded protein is CASSIDGNWRNTEAFF. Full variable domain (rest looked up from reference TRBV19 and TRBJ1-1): DGGITQSPKYLFRKEGQNVTLSCEQNLNHDAMYWYRQDPGQGLRLIYYSQIVNDFQKGDIAEGYSVSREKKESFPLTVTSAQKNPTAFYLCASSIDGNWRNTEAFFGQGTRLTVV.